This TCR beta chain was retrieved from a study of blood T cells in healthy people across ages (dated by TCRdb to about 2015). Background on the whole study: In model experiments, roughly one uniquely barcoded TCR beta cDNA molecule per two T cells was captured by template switching. The study measured age-related changes in TCR beta repertoire diversity using deep sequencing normalized with unique cDNA molecular identifiers. Donors were grouped into four age groups: young (average about 15 years), middle-aged (roughly 40), aged (around 60) and long-lived (around 80). To avoid experimental bias, donors of different ages were spread randomly across the sequencing lanes. Using the same blood draw, the study looked at two additional independent replicas of 1 million unique cDNA reads for two donors, one aged 18 to 30 and the other aged 80 or older. Overall study results and their limits: Estimates of total diversity from one million sequenced T cells were regarded as lower bounds and underestimates. The percentage of naive T cells measured by flow cytometry correlated strongly with observed TCR beta diversity. Bulk unsorted PBMC profiling prevented conclusive comparison of naive and antigen-experienced compartments. Compared with the aged group, more naive CD4+ T cells, fewer expanded clones and increased TCR diversity were shown by the long-lived group, suggesting age selection. Donor CMV infection status was unknown, potentially confounding age-related changes in expanded clonotypes. As age increased, observed TCR beta diversity per million T cells dropped in a roughly linear way, and a significant reduction was already evident by age 40.

Library method: 5' RACE. Sequenced on an Illumina HiSeq 2500. A second about 7 to 11 cycle PCR used a sample-barcoded 5' primer and a J-beta primer mix. A unique molecular identifier was introduced onto each TCR beta cDNA molecule by a template-switch 5' adaptor carrying 12 random nucleotides. Each sample yielded at least 2.5 million CDR3-containing paired-end reads. First-strand cDNA was synthesized from all RNA with the Mint cDNA synthesis kit, primed by a TRBC-specific oligonucleotide. All cDNA was treated with uracil-DNA glycosylase and then went through a first 18-cycle PCR with the universal primers M1SS and BC2_uni_R. Per the source publication's procedure: Normalization of each sample was performed by random selection of 1 million high-quality reads, each carrying a distinct molecular identifier. Reads sharing molecular identifiers were discarded rather than binned into consensus sequences. MiTCR, run with a Q25 quality threshold and the strictest error-elimination algorithm, handled CDR3 identification, clonotype clustering and error correction. Lower-bound total TCR beta diversity was estimated with a nonparametric unseen species model using Euler transformation. The public reads were run again by TCRdb, first through fastp at Q25 and then through MiXCR, and only productive beta chains were kept. Rows are combined by CDR3 protein, so each entry shows the most common genes and DNA. It is TCRdb's table, rather than the study itself, that gives the V and J calls and clone size. For this sample there are over 950,000 distinct CDR3 sequences; roughly two fifths appear just once. The ten largest clones represent over 10% of the sample.

The donors were some 39 Caucasian individuals from Russia, aged roughly 6 to 100 years, who were systemically healthy. Around 10 milliliters of peripheral blood were collected from each donor into EDTA-treated Vacutainer tubes. PBMCs were isolated by Ficoll-Paque density-gradient centrifugation, with at least 7 million obtained per sample. Total RNA, at least 5.5 micrograms per sample, was extracted from PBMCs with Trizol reagent. For every donor, flow cytometry on a PBMC aliquot measured the percentage of naive CD45RAhigh/CD27high T cells. The CDR1 and CDR2 encoded by the germline V gene (reference sequence) are SGHAT and FQDESV. CDR3 length: 14 amino acids, cysteine to phenylalanine. The entry retains the CDR3 DNA only, 42 bases that are in frame from base 1. V drops 4 bases and J drops 5 bases, leaving 14 bases in between. On this clonotype: This clone's antigen is unknown. No base qualities exist here, and no much larger clone lies one base off it.

Source material: blood. The clonotype comes from a young man in good health. The chain was built from TRBV11-1 and TRBJ2-5, and TRBD1 may be the D gene, going by 5 matching bases. The CDR3 protein is CASSYPVTEETQYF. The nucleotide sequence is TGTGCCAGCAGCTACCCGGTGACAGAGGAGACCCAGTACTTC.